One and the same sample provided the 17 T cell receptor beta chains below, sequenced in a study of neurological immune-mediated disorders. The time point is: technical triplicate 3. In TCRdb, the 5' RACE reads were re-called with MiXCR into one record per CDR3 protein. Altogether about 42,000 distinct CDR3 sequences are present, roughly 21% being singletons, with the ten largest covering more than 4%. The sample was PBMCs. Every receptor here comes from a man aged 55 to 70 with HTLV-1-associated myelopathy (HAM/TSP).

The V call is TRBV5-1, the J call TRBJ2-3; D uncertain. This CDR3 region has 14 residues. CDR1 and CDR2 (germline): SGHRS, YFSETQ. Trimming took off 5 bases at V and 1 base at J, with 11 bases between the two ends. Here the CDR3 DNA reads TGCGCCAGCAGACCCCCGGCGGGCACAGATACGCAGTATTTT. This gives the protein CASRPPAGTDTQYF. Complete variable domain (other parts from reference TRBV5-1 and TRBJ2-3): KAGVTQTPRYLIKTRGQQVTLSCSPISGHRSVSWYQQTPGQGLQFLFEYFSETQRNKGNFPGRFSGRQFSNSRSEMNVSTLELGDSALYLCASRPPAGTDTQYFGPGTRLTVL.

This clonotype was observed at least ten times. The chain recombines TRBV11-2 with TRBJ2-2; D remains unclear. Germline-derived CDR1 and CDR2 are SGHAT and FQNNGV. Trimming left V 7 bases short and J 4 bases short, with 16 bases between. The CDR3 sequence is 15 residues long. Here the CDR3 DNA reads TGTGCCAGCACGTTAGCCTTTAGGCGCACCGGGGAGCTGTTTTTT. Encoded protein: CASTLAFRRTGELFF.

This clonotype was seen many times. This chain uses TRBV11-2 with TRBJ2-3; D unclear. Germline V CDR1 and CDR2: SGHAT, FQNNGV. The CDR3 runs to 14 residues. V was cut by 2 bases and J by 6 bases, with 12 bases left in between. The CDR3 coding sequence is TGTGCCAGCAGCTTATCCCATCTCTCGGATACGCAGTATTTT. Its protein is CASSLSHLSDTQYF.

This clonotype appeared many times. This chain uses TRBV5-1 with TRBJ2-6; 10 bases fit TRBD1. The CDR3 consists of 16 residues. In germline, CDR1 is SGHRS, CDR2 YFSETQ. V shed 7 bases and J 0 bases; nucleotides not matched to a gene: 4. CDR3 amino acids: CASGTGVSSGANVLTF. The CDR3 DNA is TGCGCCAGCGGGACAGGGGTGAGCTCTGGGGCCAACGTCCTGACTTTC.

In this sample, this clonotype turned up a few times. The rearrangement uses TRBV7-2 and TRBJ2-6; D remains ambiguous. Germline assignment: CDR1 SGHTA and CDR2 FQGNSA. V dropped 0 bases and J dropped 1 base, with 7 bases sitting between them. The CDR3 consists of 16 residues. CDR3: CASSLAASSGANVLTF. CDR3 in DNA: TGTGCCAGCAGCTTAGCAGCGAGTTCTGGGGCCAACGTCCTGACTTTC.

Concerning this clonotype: A single base separates this from a much larger clone, so it may be a read error. V gene TRBV20-1 combines with J gene TRBJ2-5, with D possibly matching TRBD1 (5 bases). The CDR3 is 11 residues long. Looked up from germline, CDR1 is DFQATT and CDR2 is SNEGSKA (reference sequence). The V gene lost 6 bases and the J gene lost 3 bases, with 8 bases spanning the gap. CDR3 nucleotide sequence: TGCAGTGCCAAGGACAAAGAGACCCAGTACTTC. Translation: CSAKDKETQYF.

The J gene is TRBJ2-2, the V gene TRBV12-3 or TRBV12-4; 7 bases are shared with TRBD1. The CDR3 totals 13 residues. V was pared by 3 bases and J by 6 bases, with 1 base of the junction left unmatched. CDR3 loop: CASSLTGSGELFF. The CDR3 bases are TGTGCCAGCAGTTTGACAGGGTCCGGGGAGCTGTTTTTT.

V usage is TRBV10-3 and J usage is TRBJ2-7, with D tentatively TRBD1 (7 bases). V dropped 2 bases and J dropped 6 bases, with 14 bases sitting between them. CDR1 ENHRY and CDR2 SYGVKD come from the germline V gene. The CDR3 spans 14 residues. This chain's CDR3 is CAISEGTVGGEQYF. In DNA, the CDR3 is TGTGCCATCAGTGAGGGGACAGTGGGGGGCGAGCAGTACTTC.

This clonotype was counted ten times or more. This rearrangement joins TRBV7-9 to TRBJ2-1; D not certain. Germline lookup yields CDR1 SEHNR and CDR2 FQNEAQ (reference sequence). The CDR3 is 14 residues long. V lost 3 bases to trimming and J lost 4 bases, with 10 bases between them. CDR3 coding DNA: TGTGCCAGCAGCTTGGACGGGCAATACAATGAGCAGTTCTTC. Amino acid sequence: CASSLDGQYNEQFF.

By proportion, this clonotype is medium-sized. The genes are TRBV20-1 and TRBJ2-2; 7 bases line up with TRBD2. CDR1 and CDR2 (germline): DFQATT, SNEGSKA (reference sequence). With 2 bases clipped from V and 4 bases from J, the junction kept 7 bases outside the gene matches. The CDR3 is 15 amino acids. CDR3 in DNA: TGCAGTGCTAGACATCCAGGGAGGGTCACCGGGGAGCTGTTTTTT. It yields the protein CSARHPGRVTGELFF.

This clonotype was found many times. The chain couples TRBV20-1 to TRBJ2-7; no firm D call. The germline CDR1 and CDR2 sequences are DFQATT and SNEGSKA (reference sequence). Trimming removed 5 bases from V and 5 bases from J, with 19 bases in between. This CDR3 is built from 14 residues. The CDR3 sequence is CSAWGSSVGDEQYF. The CDR3 DNA reads as TGCAGTGCTTGGGGTTCCAGCGTTGGGGACGAGCAGTACTTC.

At least ten counts were recorded for this clonotype. The rearrangement links TRBV20-1 to TRBJ2-1, with D uncertain. The CDR3 length is 13 residues. The V and J ends lost 2 bases and 7 bases respectively, with 12 bases between them. Germline V gene data show CDR1 as DFQATT and CDR2 as SNEGSKA (reference sequence). The CDR3 DNA is TGCAGTGCTAGACACTTAGTGGGGAATGAGCAGTTCTTC. Translation: CSARHLVGNEQFF.

The table lists this clonotype with many counts. The chain links TRBV6-1 to TRBJ2-3; tentatively, D is TRBD2 (6 bases). Germline-derived CDR1 and CDR2 are MNHNS and SASEGT. The V end lost 3 bases, the J end lost 1 base, and 8 bases lay between the germline ends. The CDR3 contains 14 residues. The CDR3 DNA sequence: TGTGCCAGCAGTGAGCCGGGGGGCACAGATACGCAGTATTTT. Protein sequence: CASSEPGGTDTQYF.

The table lists this clonotype with many counts. The chain joins TRBV3-1 to TRBJ1-6; the D is unclear. The CDR3 extends over 14 amino acids. Germline V gives CDR1 LGHDT, CDR2 YNNKEL (reference sequence). Deletions cut 1 base from V and 2 bases from J, with 3 bases between. The CDR3: CASSQVTYNSPLHF. In nucleotides, the CDR3 is TGTGCCAGCAGCCAAGTGACCTATAATTCACCCCTCCACTTT.

This clonotype was recorded at least ten times. The chain employs TRBV5-1 and TRBJ2-3; D possibly matches TRBD1 or TRBD2 (6 bases each). V lost 4 bases, J lost 2 bases, and 11 bases lay in between. CDR3 length: 14 amino acids. The germline gives CDR1 SGHRS, CDR2 YFSETQ. In DNA, the CDR3 is TGCGCCAGCAGCGCGGGACAATCCACAGATACGCAGTATTTT. Translating it yields CASSAGQSTDTQYF.

The rearrangement links TRBV12-3 or TRBV12-4 to TRBJ2-2, with TRBD2 matching over 13 bases. The CDR3 is made up of 17 amino acids. V was pared by 2 bases and J by 7 bases, with 7 bases of the junction left unmatched. The CDR3 DNA sequence: TGTGCCAGCAGTTTAAGGGGGACTAGCGGGATTGGCGGGGAGCTGTTTTTT. Residues: CASSLRGTSGIGGELFF.

The rearrangement uses TRBV10-3 and TRBJ2-3; 9 bases match TRBD2. The germline gives CDR1 ENHRY, CDR2 SYGVKD. Germline trimming cut 6 bases from V and 5 bases from J; bases unmatched to any gene: 15. The CDR3 spans 17 residues. Here the CDR3 reads CAIRPGGGGGAGDTQYF. The CDR3 nucleotides read TGTGCCATCAGACCGGGAGGGGGCGGGGGGGCCGGAGATACGCAGTATTTT.